The rows below give T cell receptor beta chains drawn from one sample of a study of blood T cells in healthy people across ages. TCRdb used MiXCR to reprocess the 5' RACE reads, holding one entry per CDR3 protein. The sample has 800,000 to 1,300,000 distinct CDR3 sequences; under 30% are singletons. These data were also reused for a study on T cells of mothers and their children.

Material: blood. The receptor set was obtained from a girl under 10 years old in good health. Each CDR3 is given with its conserved first and last residue. Fields, in order: D gene, J gene, clone size, CDR3 length, V gene, CDR3 protein, CDR3 DNA. D genes are given only for firm matches. For some rows the clone size is stated as once, few or many, or as a class when expanded; others skip it.

TRBD2 TRBJ2-1 - 14 TRBV20-1 CSAARLADYNEQFF TGCAGTGCTGCCCGACTAGCGGACTACAATGAGCAGTTCTTC
TRBD1 TRBJ2-1 few 15 TRBV5-1 CASSWRAGTGEKQFF TGCGCCAGCAGCTGGAGGGCCGGGACAGGGGAGAAACAGTTCTTC
- TRBJ1-3 - 13 TRBV7-2 CASSGPSGNTIYF TGTGCCAGCAGCGGCCCCTCTGGAAACACCATATATTTT
TRBD1 TRBJ2-1 few 15 TRBV11-2 CANSIGQGAGNEQFF TGTGCCAACAGCATAGGACAGGGGGCCGGCAATGAGCAGTTCTTC
TRBD1 TRBJ2-7 few 14 TRBV7-9 CASSLDRVGYEQYF TGTGCCAGCAGCCTCGACAGGGTGGGTTACGAGCAGTACTTC
- TRBJ2-1 - 16 TRBV19 CASSIGGVRGFNEQFF TGTGCCAGTAGTATAGGGGGCGTGAGGGGTTTCAATGAGCAGTTCTTC
- TRBJ2-3 - 12 TRBV7-6 CASAGYTDTQYF TGTGCCAGCGCAGGGTACACAGATACGCAGTATTTT
TRBD2 TRBJ2-3 - 13 TRBV6-2/TRBV6-3 CASDGGNTHTQYF TGTGCCAGCGACGGGGGGAACACCCATACGCAGTATTTT
TRBD1 TRBJ1-1 few 15 TRBV18 CASSPRTGPLTEAFF TGTGCCAGCTCACCACGGACAGGACCACTAACTGAAGCTTTCTTT
TRBD1 TRBJ1-6 - 18 TRBV29-1 CSETTGTGRMVYNSPLHF TGCAGCGAGACCACCGGGACAGGGAGAATGGTATATAATTCACCCCTCCACTTT
- TRBJ1-6 few 14 TRBV7-9 CASSLGVRGAPLHF TGTGCCAGCAGCTTAGGGGTTCGGGGCGCACCCCTCCACTTT
- TRBJ2-7 few 15 TRBV4-1 CASSQVLSKSYEQYF TGCGCCAGCAGCCAAGTCTTGTCTAAATCCTACGAGCAGTACTTC
TRBD2 TRBJ2-1 few 13 TRBV29-1 CSVSGSGGNEQFF TGCAGCGTTAGCGGGAGCGGGGGAAATGAGCAGTTCTTC
TRBD1 TRBJ1-2 many 15 TRBV4-1 CASSQGYRGSDGYTF TGCGCCAGCAGCCAAGGGTACAGGGGATCGGATGGCTACACCTTC
- TRBJ2-1 - 19 TRBV29-1 CSVEDVYPSGRISYNEQFF TGCAGCGTTGAAGATGTTTACCCGTCGGGCCGAATCTCCTACAATGAGCAGTTCTTC
TRBD2 TRBJ2-1 - 15 TRBV11-2 CASTLGTSGGDEQFF TGTGCCAGCACCTTGGGGACTAGCGGGGGAGATGAGCAGTTCTTC
- TRBJ1-2 few 19 TRBV4-3 CASSQVLSLGRTFRGGYTF TGCGCCAGCAGCCAAGTCCTATCGCTGGGCAGGACCTTCCGGGGTGGCTACACCTTC
- TRBJ2-6 few 19 TRBV7-6 CASSNGGTGPHSGANVLTF TGTGCCAGCAGCAACGGGGGGACAGGACCTCACTCTGGGGCCAACGTCCTGACTTTC
- TRBJ2-1 - 14 TRBV12-3/TRBV12-4 CASRKTLTYNEQFF TGTGCCAGCAGAAAGACACTCACGTACAATGAGCAGTTCTTC
- TRBJ1-6 - 16 TRBV21-1 CASTEILGNPNSPLHF TGTGCCAGCACTGAAATTCTAGGTAATCCGAATTCACCCCTCCACTTT
TRBD1 TRBJ1-5 - 16 TRBV4-3 CASSQSRDRVYQPQHF TGCGCCAGCAGCCAGTCCCGGGACAGGGTGTATCAGCCCCAGCATTTT
TRBD1 TRBJ2-7 few 15 TRBV7-9 CASSPRDRGLDEQYF TGTGCCAGCAGCCCTCGGGACAGGGGGCTGGACGAGCAGTACTTC
- TRBJ1-1 - 16 TRBV5-1 CASSVTRTPMNTEAFF TGCGCCAGCAGCGTAACAAGGACACCCATGAACACTGAAGCTTTCTTT
- TRBJ2-7 - 12 TRBV7-2 CASRPMGYEQYF TGTGCCAGCAGACCTATGGGATACGAGCAGTACTTC
TRBD2 TRBJ2-6 few 19 TRBV27 CASKLSGLAGVRGANVLTF TGTGCCAGCAAATTAAGTGGACTAGCGGGAGTCCGGGGGGCCAACGTCCTGACTTTC
- TRBJ2-5 - 14 TRBV13 CASSRRGRSETQYF TGTGCCAGCAGCCGGCGTGGGCGCTCGGAGACCCAGTACTTC
- TRBJ2-7 - 13 TRBV6-5 CASSYSPSYEQYF TGTGCCAGCAGTTACTCCCCTTCCTACGAGCAGTACTTC
- TRBJ1-1 - 15 TRBV4-1 CASSQEINGHTEAFF TGCGCCAGCAGCCAAGAAATTAACGGGCACACTGAAGCTTTCTTT
TRBD1 TRBJ2-1 - 18 TRBV12-5 CASGLVRGPGGSYNEQFF TGTGCTAGTGGTTTGGTCCGAGGTCCAGGGGGCTCCTACAATGAGCAGTTCTTC
- TRBJ1-1 - 12 TRBV7-2 CASSFVGRGLIF TGTGCCAGCAGCTTTGTTGGGCGGGGACTGATCTTT
TRBD2 TRBJ2-2 few 15 TRBV6-2/TRBV6-3 CASSSGTKHTGEPFF TGTGCCAGCAGCTCCGGGACTAAACACACCGGGGAGCCGTTTTTT
- TRBJ2-7 - 13 TRBV29-1 CSVERGTPGEQYF TGCAGCGTTGAGAGGGGTACCCCTGGCGAGCAGTACTTC
TRBD2 TRBJ2-1 - 13 TRBV7-9 CASSPGGEGEQFF TGTGCCAGCAGCCCGGGAGGAGAGGGTGAGCAGTTCTTC
- TRBJ2-5 few 20 TRBV11-2 CASRGFLKSEQGGKRVNQYF TGTGCCAGCAGGGGATTCCTCAAGTCAGAACAGGGAGGGAAGCGGGTGAACCAGTACTTC
- TRBJ1-4 - 13 TRBV3-1 CASSQGDDGKLFF TGTGCCAGCAGCCAAGGGGATGATGGAAAACTGTTTTTT
- TRBJ1-5 few 14 TRBV10-3 CAISEEGGLQPQHF TGTGCCATCAGTGAGGAAGGGGGGCTTCAGCCCCAGCATTTT
- TRBJ1-1 few 14 TRBV19 CASNRGHPNTEAFF TGTGCCAGTAATAGGGGACATCCGAACACTGAAGCTTTCTTT
TRBD1 TRBJ1-4 few 19 TRBV4-2 CASSQDPRDRTKLEEKLFF TGTGCCAGCAGCCAAGATCCCCGGGACAGAACTAAACTGGAGGAAAAACTGTTTTTT
- TRBJ2-1 few 10 TRBV28 CASSQNEQFF TGTGCCAGCAGTCAGAATGAGCAGTTCTTC
- TRBJ2-1 few 11 TRBV20-1 CSARDWGEQFF TGCAGTGCTAGAGATTGGGGTGAGCAGTTCTTC
- TRBJ2-4 few 16 TRBV15 CATSSASGLAKNIQYF TGTGCCACCAGCAGTGCGTCCGGGCTAGCCAAAAACATTCAGTACTTC
- TRBJ1-2 - 12 TRBV28 CASGGRLDGYTF TGTGCCAGCGGCGGCAGGCTAGATGGCTACACCTTC
TRBD2 TRBJ2-7 few 19 TRBV4-3 CASSQDRLAGGHDAYEQYF TGCGCCAGCAGCCAAGACCGACTAGCGGGGGGCCATGACGCCTACGAGCAGTACTTC
- TRBJ2-1 - 13 TRBV6-2/TRBV6-3 CASSYDSFNEQFF TGTGCCAGCAGTTACGACTCCTTCAATGAGCAGTTCTTC
TRBD1 TRBJ2-5 - 12 TRBV29-1 CSVGRGGQTQYF TGCAGCGTTGGCAGAGGGGGCCAGACGCAGTACTTC
- TRBJ2-3 once 16 TRBV4-2 CASSQVIGSSTDTQYF TGTGCCAGCAGCCAAGTCATAGGAAGCAGCACAGATACGCAGTATTTT
- TRBJ2-1 - 13 TRBV7-9 CASILEVNNEQFF TGTGCCAGCATCTTAGAAGTTAACAATGAGCAGTTCTTC
- TRBJ1-1 few 15 TRBV7-8 CASSFRTGVNTEAFF TGTGCCAGCAGCTTCCGAACCGGGGTTAACACTGAAGCTTTCTTT
- TRBJ1-5 - 14 TRBV3-1 CASSQDPGNQPQHF TGTGCCAGCAGCCAAGATCCCGGCAATCAGCCCCAGCATTTT
- TRBJ1-5 - 13 TRBV6-2/TRBV6-3 CASNGGYNQPQHF TGTGCCAGCAACGGGGGATACAATCAGCCCCAGCATTTT
TRBD2 TRBJ2-6 few 18 TRBV5-1 CASSPRGDHLSGANVLTF TGCGCCAGCAGCCCCCGGGGGGACCACCTCTCTGGGGCCAACGTCCTGACTTTC
- TRBJ2-7 few 12 TRBV7-6 CASSLRASEQYF TGTGCCAGCAGCTTACGAGCTTCCGAGCAGTACTTC
TRBD1 TRBJ1-2 - 14 TRBV12-3/TRBV12-4 CASRSQGEGYGYTF TGTGCCAGCAGATCCCAGGGGGAGGGCTATGGCTACACCTTC
- TRBJ2-5 - 13 TRBV5-4 CASSLAREETQYF TGTGCCAGCAGCTTGGCCAGGGAAGAGACCCAGTACTTC
- TRBJ2-3 - 14 TRBV4-3 CASSQGGSADTQYF TGCGCCAGCAGCCAAGGTGGTTCGGCAGATACGCAGTATTTT